The 24 T cell receptor beta chains listed next were all sequenced from one sample in a study of shared clonotypes between healthy human individuals. Assay used: immunoSEQ multiplex PCR; TCRdb lists only in-frame clones, some missing. The sample carries some 1 million clones, more than 65% recorded once. Sequenced input: memory CD4+ T cells sorted from blood. Stated subset: CD45RA-negative fraction. Receptors originate from a man aged 18 to 29 in good health.

This clone has a count of ten or more. V gene TRBV6-1 combines with J gene TRBJ2-7, with TRBD1 matching over 10 bases. This CDR3 spans 14 amino acids. Trimming cost V 5 bases and J 5 bases; bases outside gene matches: 6. The germline gives CDR1 MNHNS, CDR2 SASEGT. CDR3 bases: TGTGCCAGCAGTCAGGGACAGGGGAGGGACGAGCAGTACTTC. As protein: CASSQGQGRDEQYF.

The chain carries TRBV2 and TRBJ1-5; 10 bases are shared with TRBD1. V was clipped by 6 bases and J by 6 bases; unmatched bases: 2. Germline-derived CDR1 and CDR2 are SNHLY and FYNNEI. The CDR3 runs to 13 residues. Written as DNA, the CDR3 is TGTGCCAGCAGCCGACAGGGGGCTCAGCCCCAGCATTTT. It translates to CASSRQGAQPQHF.

The V gene is TRBV7-9, the J gene TRBJ1-3, with 7 bases lining up with TRBD1. The V gene end was trimmed by 5 bases and the J gene end by 0 bases; junction bases not matched to a gene: 4. From germline, CDR1 is SEHNR and CDR2 FQNEAQ (reference sequence). This CDR3 region has 15 residues. As DNA, the CDR3 is TGTGCCAGCAGCGAGGGGGACAGCTCTGGAAACACCATATATTTT. As protein: CASSEGDSSGNTIYF.

The chain joins TRBV6-5 to TRBJ2-3, with D possibly TRBD2 on 5 matching bases. Per germline, CDR1 MNHEY and CDR2 SVGAGI. The ends were cut back, 6 bases at V and 9 bases at J, with 13 bases in the middle. The CDR3 loop spans 12 amino acids. CDR3 DNA: TGTGCCAGCAGCACTACCGGGAAGACGCAGTATTTT. It yields the protein CASSTTGKTQYF.

V gene TRBV19 combines with J gene TRBJ1-6; D is uncertain. The CDR3 is made up of 16 amino acids. CDR1 and CDR2 from the germline V gene are LNHDA and SQIVND (reference sequence). Trimming left V 6 bases short and J 0 bases short, with 12 bases between. CDR3 nucleotides: TGTGCCAGTAGAACGGGGTGGAGCTCCTATAATTCACCCCTCCACTTT. As protein: CASRTGWSSYNSPLHF.

The CDR3 DNA follows: TGCGCCAGCAGCTTGAGTTCCACCTACACAGATACGCAGTATTTT. Translated, it gives CASSLSSTYTDTQYF. The chain links TRBV5-1 to TRBJ2-3; no clear D. The V gene lost 1 base and the J gene lost 2 bases, with 11 bases spanning the gap. CDR3 length: 15 residues. The germline V gene encodes CDR1 SGHRS and CDR2 YFSETQ.

This chain connects TRBV9 to TRBJ2-2, with TRBD2 matching over 16 bases. V shed 4 bases, J shed 1 base, and the junction held 7 bases outside the gene matches. The length of the CDR3 is 19 residues. CDR1 SGDLS and CDR2 YYNGEE come from the germline V gene. The CDR3 loop is CASSLGTSGRVGNTGELFF. The CDR3 region has the DNA TGTGCCAGCAGCCTCGGGACTAGCGGGAGGGTAGGGAACACCGGGGAGCTGTTTTTT.

On this clone itself: Other DNA sequences in the sample encode the same CDR3. V and J are TRBV5-1 and TRBJ2-5; D not resolved. Trimming removed 4 bases from V and 1 base from J, with 8 bases in between. CDR3 length equals 13 residues. From germline, CDR1 is SGHRS and CDR2 YFSETQ. CDR3 sequence: CASSPGPQETQYF. DNA for the CDR3: TGCGCCAGCAGCCCCGGCCCCCAAGAGACCCAGTACTTC.

The J gene is TRBJ2-5, the V gene TRBV19; D perhaps matches TRBD1 (6 bases). This CDR3 has 14 residues. Germline CDR1 is LNHDA and CDR2 is SQIVND (reference sequence). Deletions cut 10 bases from V and 2 bases from J, with 17 bases between. CDR3 sequence: CATLSRTDQETQYF. Here the CDR3 DNA reads TGTGCCACCCTATCTCGGACAGATCAAGAGACCCAGTACTTC.

Notes on this clone: This CDR3 is also generated by other DNA sequences in the sample. This sequence joins TRBV15 and TRBJ1-5; 7 bases are shared with TRBD1. The CDR3 covers 14 residues. Germline-derived CDR1 and CDR2 are LNHNV and YYDKDF (reference sequence). V was clipped by 5 bases and J by 2 bases; unmatched bases: 3. The CDR3 here is CATSRDSRNQPQHF. CDR3 nucleotides: TGTGCCACCAGCCGGGACAGCCGCAATCAGCCCCAGCATTTT.

CDR3 nucleotides: TGTGCCAGCTCACCGCAGCAGATCGGAGATACGCAGTATTTT. Protein sequence: CASSPQQIGDTQYF. The J gene is TRBJ2-3, the V gene TRBV18; D is undetermined. Deletions cut 3 bases from V and 5 bases from J, with 12 bases between. From germline, CDR1 is KGHSH and CDR2 LQKENI. The CDR3 is 14 amino acids.

This CDR3 is CASSLFQGINNEQFF. The DNA for the CDR3 is TGCGCCAGCAGCTTGTTTCAGGGGATTAACAATGAGCAGTTCTTC. The chain uses TRBV5-1 and TRBJ2-1; a weak D match, TRBD1 (6 bases). CDR1 and CDR2 (germline): SGHRS, YFSETQ. Trimming stripped 1 base from V and 5 bases from J, with 13 bases between. The CDR3 covers 15 residues.

The chain joins TRBV6-1 to TRBJ1-4, with D possibly being TRBD1 (6 bases). CDR3 size: 13 residues. The germline V gene has CDR1 MNHNS and CDR2 SASEGT. V shed 8 bases and J shed 8 bases, with 15 bases lying between them. CDR3 region: CASQARGREKLFF. The CDR3 nucleotides read TGTGCCAGCCAGGCCAGGGGCAGGGAAAAACTGTTTTTT.

The chain carries TRBV5-6 and TRBJ1-5; TRBD1 might be the D (5 bases). The CDR3 spans 14 residues. Deletions cut 4 bases from V and 2 bases from J, with 10 bases between. CDR1 is SGHDT and CDR2 is YYEEEE in the germline V gene. The CDR3 DNA sequence: TGTGCCAGCAGCGCGTGGGGCGGCAATCAGCCCCAGCATTTT. Its protein product is CASSAWGGNQPQHF.

The chain has TRBV29-1 and TRBJ1-4, with 8 bases that match TRBD1. The CDR3 covers 11 residues. V shed 8 bases, J shed 11 bases, and the junction held 7 bases outside the gene matches. CDR1 and CDR2 from the germline V gene are SQVTM and ANQGSEA. CDR3 region: CSLKQGGKLFF. Written as DNA, the CDR3 is TGCAGCCTAAAACAGGGGGGGAAACTGTTTTTT.

The table lists this clone with a few counts. The V gene is TRBV11-2, the J gene TRBJ2-2, with D possibly being TRBD1 (5 bases). V lost 1 base to trimming and J lost 1 base, with 7 bases between them. Looked up from germline, CDR1 is SGHAT and CDR2 is FQNNGV. The CDR3 has 15 residues. CDR3 region: CASSLGQMNTGELFF. CDR3 in DNA: TGTGCCAGCAGCTTAGGACAGATGAACACCGGGGAGCTGTTTTTT.

The CDR3 DNA is TGTGCCAGCAGCCCCGGCCGGAGGGACAATGAAAAACTGTTTTTT. It encodes CASSPGRRDNEKLFF. The chain employs TRBV7-6 and TRBJ1-4; weak D call: TRBD1 (5 bases). The CDR3 is made up of 15 amino acids. Trimming stripped 5 bases from V and 5 bases from J, with 15 bases between. The germline V gene has CDR1 SGHVS and CDR2 FNYEAQ.

The sample holds a few counts of this clone. The V call is TRBV7-9, the J call TRBJ2-2, with TRBD1 as a possible D gene (5 bases). Between the trimmed V and J ends, which lost 4 bases and 0 bases, there was a span of 12 bases. CDR3 size: 16 residues. Germline V CDR1 and CDR2: SEHNR, FQNEAQ (reference sequence). CDR3 protein: CASSWPRDTNTGELFF. In DNA form, the CDR3 reads TGTGCCAGCAGCTGGCCCAGGGATACGAACACCGGGGAGCTGTTTTTT.

In DNA form, the CDR3 reads TGTGCCAGCAGTTCACTGACAGGGGGACGGAATACGCAGTATTTT. As protein: CASSSLTGGRNTQYF. This chain connects TRBV28 to TRBJ2-3; TRBD1 matches at 9 bases. Germline-derived CDR1 and CDR2 are MDHEN and SYDVKM. The CDR3 contains 15 residues. V lost 4 bases and J lost 7; bases outside the gene matches: 9.

The chain employs TRBV10-3 and TRBJ1-1; D gene uncertain. V was pared by 7 bases and J by 1 base, with 10 bases between. The CDR3 is 13 residues long. The germline gives CDR1 ENHRY, CDR2 SYGVKD. This CDR3 is CAINPTANTEAFF. In nucleotides, the CDR3 is TGTGCCATCAACCCCACAGCGAACACTGAAGCTTTCTTT.

This chain links TRBV5-1 with TRBJ1-3; 9 bases are a match to TRBD1. Germline V CDR1 and CDR2: SGHRS, YFSETQ. V dropped 0 bases and J dropped 2; count of bases not matched to a gene: 3. The CDR3 has 16 amino acids. CDR3 residues: CASSLDGTGTGNTIYF. The CDR3 coding sequence is TGCGCCAGCAGCTTGGACGGGACAGGGACTGGAAACACCATATATTTT. Drawing the rest from reference TRBV5-1 and TRBJ1-3, the complete variable domain is KAGVTQTPRYLIKTRGQQVTLSCSPISGHRSVSWYQQTPGQGLQFLFEYFSETQRNKGNFPGRFSGRQFSNSRSEMNVSTLELGDSALYLCASSLDGTGTGNTIYFGEGSWLTVV.

The chain joins TRBV5-6 to TRBJ2-3, with D possibly being TRBD1 or TRBD2 (5 bases each). The CDR3 extends over 14 amino acids. V shed 0 bases and J shed 4 bases, with 9 bases lying between them. CDR1 is SGHDT and CDR2 is YYEEEE in the germline V gene. The CDR3 DNA is TGTGCCAGCAGCTTGGCCGGGGCCGCAGATACGCAGTATTTT. This translates into CASSLAGAADTQYF.

This clone was recorded at least ten times. The rearrangement links TRBV7-9 to TRBJ1-1; D unclear. This CDR3 spans 13 amino acids. Trimming took off 5 bases at V and 7 bases at J, with 14 bases between the two ends. Per the germline V gene, CDR1 is SEHNR and CDR2 is FQNEAQ (reference sequence). CDR3 bases: TGTGCCAGCAGCCTTGGTGGGAGTGTTGAAGCTTTCTTT. Translated, it gives CASSLGGSVEAFF.

The rearrangement links TRBV27 to TRBJ2-1; D not certain. V shed 3 bases and J shed 3 bases, with 12 bases lying between them. The CDR3 extends over 15 amino acids. Germline V gene lookup returns CDR1 MNHEY and CDR2 SMNVEV (reference sequence). The CDR3 DNA sequence: TGTGCCAGCAGTTTCGGCCAGCCCCACTACAATGAGCAGTTCTTC. It specifies CASSFGQPHYNEQFF.